This T cell receptor (beta chain) stems from a study of cytomegalovirus exposure and HLA in healthy donors. The CDR3 covers 14 residues. The germline gives CDR1 SGHVS, CDR2 FQNEAQ. Trimming removed 5 bases at V and 3 bases at J, with 14 bases between. The PCR contained 60 Vbeta and 13 Jbeta primers. Produced via immunoSEQ multiplex PCR; TCRdb's table is partial and in-frame only. Of about 150,000 clones in the sample, around three fifths were seen once. This chain links TRBV7-8 with TRBJ2-7; D is possibly TRBD2 (6 bases). The receptor was derived from a woman in her thirties in good health and CMV-seropositive. The material sequenced was PBMCs. The CDR3 is CASSTGSVGYEQYF. The CDR3 bases are TGTGCCAGCAGCACCGGGAGTGTGGGCTACGAGCAGTACTTC. The variable domain in full, completed from reference TRBV7-8 and TRBJ2-7, reads GAGVSQSPRYKVAKRGQDVALRCDPISGHVSLFWYQQALGQGPEFLTYFQNEAQLDKSGLPSDRFFAERPEGSVSTLKIQRTQQEDSAVYLCASSTGSVGYEQYFGPGTRLTVT.